Listed below are T cell receptor beta chains from one sample, sequenced in a study of blood T cell repertoires in COVID-19. Only in-frame clones appear in the TCRdb table, and some are missing; sequencing was by immunoSEQ multiplex PCR. The table includes around 150,000 clones, 85% detected once. Sequenced input: peripheral blood. Source of these receptors: a human donor with acute or convalescent COVID-19. The donor label of this sample is uncertain. Each CDR3 is given with its conserved first and last residue. The D gene is left open where the match is weak. Where a row states a size, it is once, few, many or the class of an expanded clone; other rows omit it.

CDR3nt,CDR3aa,v_gene,d_gene,abundance,j_gene
TGTGCCAGCAGCCAAGCCGGGACACCTCTTGAAAAACTGTTTTTT,CASSQAGTPLEKLFF,TRBV14,NA,NA,TRBJ1-4
TGTGCCAGCAGTTTGCATCGAGCCACCGGGGAGCTGTTTTTT,CASSLHRATGELFF,TRBV28,NA,NA,TRBJ2-2
TGTGCCAGTAGTACCCGGACAGGCAATCAGCCCCAGCATTTT,CASSTRTGNQPQHF,TRBV19,NA,NA,TRBJ1-5
TGTGCCAGCTCGAGGAAGGTGCGGGCAACTAATGAAAAACTGTTTTTT,CASSRKVRATNEKLFF,TRBV3-1/TRBV3-2,NA,NA,TRBJ1-4
TGTGCCAGCAGTTTATCGTATCAGGATCAGCCCCAGCATTTT,CASSLSYQDQPQHF,TRBV27,NA,NA,TRBJ1-5
TGTGCCAGCAGCTTAAATATCGGAACTAATGAAAAACTGTTTTTT,CASSLNIGTNEKLFF,TRBV7-9,NA,NA,TRBJ1-4
TGCAGCGTTGCGACGCCAGGGTGGTTGGACACTGAAGCTTTCTTT,CSVATPGWLDTEAFF,TRBV29-1,NA,NA,TRBJ1-1
TGTGCCAGCAGCAGTTATGGCGGGGACACAGATACGCAGTATTTT,CASSSYGGDTDTQYF,TRBV2,NA,once,TRBJ2-3
TGTGCTTCGCAGGAGGGCAGGGAAATGGGTCAGCCCCAGCATTTT,CASQEGREMGQPQHF,TRBV19,NA,NA,TRBJ1-5
TGTGCCAGTAATCCTGCGGGGACAGGGGGTCTTCGGGAAGCTTTCTTT,CASNPAGTGGLREAFF,TRBV7-2,TRBD1,NA,TRBJ1-1
TGTGCCAGCAGCCGGCTCCGGGACAGGTATACAGATACGCAGTATTTT,CASSRLRDRYTDTQYF,TRBV7-9,TRBD1,NA,TRBJ2-3
TGTGCCAGTAGTACTCGACAGGGGGAAGCTTTCTTT,CASSTRQGEAFF,TRBV19,TRBD1,NA,TRBJ1-1
TGTGCCAGCAGCGTAGTGAGTAACACCGGGGAGCTGTTTTTT,CASSVVSNTGELFF,TRBV9,NA,once,TRBJ2-2
TGTGCCAGCAGTGAGGGCTTCGGGGAGACCCAGTACTTC,CASSEGFGETQYF,TRBV5-6,NA,NA,TRBJ2-5
TGTGCCTGGATGAATGGGCGTGGCTACACCTTC,CAWMNGRGYTF,TRBV30,NA,NA,TRBJ1-2
TGTGCCAGCTCACCTGTTTCAGGGGAGGGCTACACCTTC,CASSPVSGEGYTF,TRBV18,NA,NA,TRBJ1-2
TGCGCCAGCAGCTTGGAGGCTTGGGGAAGGGGTGGCTACACCTTC,CASSLEAWGRGGYTF,TRBV5-1,NA,NA,TRBJ1-2
TGTGCCAGCAGCCGCCGGGGGAACTACGAGCAGTACTTC,CASSRRGNYEQYF,TRBV6-5,NA,once,TRBJ2-7
TGTGCCAGTAGTCCTAAAGGGGCAGGGAACCCGAACTTAAAGACCCAGTACTTC,CASSPKGAGNPNLKTQYF,TRBV19,NA,few,TRBJ2-5
TGTGCCAGCAGCCCGCACGGACTAGCGGGCACCGGGGAGCTGTTTTTT,CASSPHGLAGTGELFF,TRBV4-2,TRBD2,once,TRBJ2-2
TGTGCCAGCAGCCAACAGGGGGGGAAGACAGATACGCAGTATTTT,CASSQQGGKTDTQYF,TRBV7-3,NA,NA,TRBJ2-3
TGTGCCACCAGCAGAGATGGGAAAATAGCGGGGGGCTACACCTTC,CATSRDGKIAGGYTF,TRBV15,NA,NA,TRBJ1-2
TGTGCCAGCAGCAGGGGGAGCTCCTACAATGAGCAGTTCTTC,CASSRGSSYNEQFF,TRBV4-2,NA,once,TRBJ2-1
TGTGCCAGCAGCCCGGGGGGACTAGCGGGGTTCTTAGGCACAGATACGCAGTATTTT,CASSPGGLAGFLGTDTQYF,TRBV5-4,TRBD2,NA,TRBJ2-3
TGTGCCAGCAGCTTAACAGGAAGCACAGATACGCAGTATTTT,CASSLTGSTDTQYF,TRBV5-5,NA,NA,TRBJ2-3
TGTGCCAGCTCACCACCGGGGGCCCGAACTGAAGCTTTCTTT,CASSPPGARTEAFF,TRBV18,NA,few,TRBJ1-1
TGTGCCAGCAGTGAGAGGGGACTAGGGATGGGAACAGATACGCAGTATTTT,CASSERGLGMGTDTQYF,TRBV6-1,TRBD2,NA,TRBJ2-3
TGTGCCTGGGCCCAGGGGTCTGCCAAAAACATTCAGTACTTC,CAWAQGSAKNIQYF,TRBV30,NA,once,TRBJ2-4
TGTGCCAGCAGCTTGGGGAGTGGAAACACCATATATTTT,CASSLGSGNTIYF,TRBV5-5,NA,NA,TRBJ1-3
TGCAGCGCCCCCGACAGGGATGGCTACACCTTC,CSAPDRDGYTF,TRBV29-1,TRBD1,NA,TRBJ1-2
TGTGCCAGCAGGCCCCAAGACAGGGCGAACACTGAAGCTTTCTTT,CASRPQDRANTEAFF,TRBV6-4,TRBD1,NA,TRBJ1-1
TGCGCCAGCAGCTACGGACAGGGGTCGACTGAAGCTTTCTTT,CASSYGQGSTEAFF,TRBV5-1,TRBD1,once,TRBJ1-1
TGTGCCAGTAAGGGTGTGGGGGCACGTGGCTACACCTTC,CASKGVGARGYTF,TRBV6-6,NA,few,TRBJ1-2
TGTGCCAGCAGTGAGAGGGAGAATAGCAATCAGCCCCAGCATTTT,CASSERENSNQPQHF,TRBV2,NA,NA,TRBJ1-5
TGTGCCTGGAGTTGGGAGGGACTAGCTTCCTACGAGCAGTACTTC,CAWSWEGLASYEQYF,TRBV30,TRBD2,NA,TRBJ2-7
TGTGCCAGCAGTCCCGCGGGGGGACGAGCCAAAAACATTCAGTACTTC,CASSPAGGRAKNIQYF,TRBV5-4,TRBD2,NA,TRBJ2-4
TGTGCCAGCACCTCATACAGGGGGGATAATCAGCCCCAGCATTTT,CASTSYRGDNQPQHF,TRBV28,TRBD1,NA,TRBJ1-5
TGTGCCAGCAGCCCCCTAGGGGAGAACACTGAAGCTTTCTTT,CASSPLGENTEAFF,TRBV6-2/TRBV6-3,NA,NA,TRBJ1-1
TGTGCCACTAAGGGGGACGGGACCTACGAGCAGTACTTC,CATKGDGTYEQYF,TRBV11-2,NA,NA,TRBJ2-7
TGTGCCAGCAGCCTTGGGACAGGGAGGGTTTGGAGCTATGGCTACACCTTC,CASSLGTGRVWSYGYTF,TRBV14,TRBD1,NA,TRBJ1-2
TGTGCCACCAGCAGAGTGAGGAACACTGAAGCTTTCTTT,CATSRVRNTEAFF,TRBV15,NA,NA,TRBJ1-1
TGTGCCAGCAGCGTAGGCGTCAGGGGGAATGAAAAACTGTTTTTT,CASSVGVRGNEKLFF,TRBV9,TRBD1,once,TRBJ1-4
TGTGCCAGCAGAGGACAGGGGGGCACCGGGGAGCTGTTTTTT,CASRGQGGTGELFF,TRBV6-6,TRBD1,NA,TRBJ2-2
TGTGCCAGCAGCCAGCAGACAGGGGTCAACACCGGGGAGCTGTTTTTT,CASSQQTGVNTGELFF,TRBV7-9,TRBD1,NA,TRBJ2-2
TGTGCCAGCAGCCTCGGGACTAGCGGGGGGGAGACCCAGTACTTC,CASSLGTSGGETQYF,TRBV5-4,TRBD2,NA,TRBJ2-5
TGTGCCAGCAGTTTTCTCCTGGGGGCCTACTCCTATAATTCACCCCTCCACTTT,CASSFLLGAYSYNSPLHF,TRBV28,NA,NA,TRBJ1-6
TGTGCCAGCAGTCCCATGAACACTGAAGCTTTCTTT,CASSPMNTEAFF,TRBV12-3/TRBV12-4,NA,NA,TRBJ1-1
TGTGCCAGCAGCAAAGTGGGCAGAAGGAACACTGAAGCTTTCTTT,CASSKVGRRNTEAFF,TRBV21-1,NA,NA,TRBJ1-1
TGTGCCAGCAGTTATACCCCTCAGGCGAACACCGGGGAGCTGTTTTTT,CASSYTPQANTGELFF,TRBV27,NA,NA,TRBJ2-2
TGCAGCGTTGAGCGGGACAGGAACTCCTACGAGCAGTACTTC,CSVERDRNSYEQYF,TRBV29-1,TRBD1,NA,TRBJ2-7
TGTGCCAGTAGTATGCAGGGGATGGCGAATGGCTACACCTTC,CASSMQGMANGYTF,TRBV19,NA,NA,TRBJ1-2
TGTGCCAGCAGTTTAGGGGCCAGTTACCTGTTTTTT,CASSLGASYLFF,TRBV12-3/TRBV12-4,NA,few,TRBJ1-4
TGTGCCAGCAGCGCCCCCGGACTAGCGGGGGGGCCGGTGGCCCAGTACTTC,CASSAPGLAGGPVAQYF,TRBV7-2,TRBD2,few,TRBJ2-5
TGTGCCAGCAGCTGGGCCCCCGTGAGACGAGGAGGGGCTGAAGCTTTCTTT,CASSWAPVRRGGAEAFF,TRBV5-8,NA,NA,TRBJ1-1
TGTGCCAGCAGCTCGGACACAGGTTCACCCCTCCACTTT,CASSSDTGSPLHF,TRBV7-2,NA,NA,TRBJ1-6
TGTGCCAGCTCTTTTCTGGGGGGGAAAGAGACCCAGTACTTC,CASSFLGGKETQYF,TRBV28,TRBD2,few,TRBJ2-5
TGTGCCAGCAGCTTACCCAGAGACAGACAGGGGATTGAAAAACTGTTTTTT,CASSLPRDRQGIEKLFF,TRBV7-9,TRBD1,NA,TRBJ1-4
TGTGCCAGCAGTCGGGGAAACTACGAGCAGTACTTC,CASSRGNYEQYF,TRBV9,NA,NA,TRBJ2-7